The 3 T cell receptor beta chains below were found in one sample sequenced in a study of glioma-infiltrating T cells. TCR alpha and beta CDR3 regions were amplified from RNA using iRepertoire nested multiplex PCR. TCRdb re-called the multiplex PCR reads through MiXCR, storing one row per CDR3 protein. In the table there are about 190,000 distinct CDR3 sequences, 32% of which are singletons. Specimen: glioma tissue, nonneoplastic brain tissue, or PBMCs (not recorded which). These receptors all stem from a human donor with low-grade glioma or glioblastoma, undergoing nonglioma brain surgery, or in good health (not recorded which).

Only a few counts were recorded for this clonotype. The V gene is TRBV5-1, the J gene TRBJ2-7; TRBD2 might be the D (6 bases). Trimming removed 1 base from V and 2 bases from J, with 19 bases in between. CDR1 and CDR2 (germline): SGHRS, YFSETQ. This CDR3 comprises 17 residues. The CDR3 DNA sequence: TGCGCCAGCAGCTTGAATCGGTCAGGAGGGAACCCCTACGAGCAGTACTTC. It translates to CASSLNRSGGNPYEQYF.

This clonotype was found many times. This chain joins TRBV15 and TRBJ1-5; possibly TRBD1 for D (5 bases). This CDR3 is built from 15 residues. V dropped 1 base and J dropped 1 base, with 8 bases sitting between them. Germline V gene lookup returns CDR1 LNHNV and CDR2 YYDKDF (reference sequence). The chain's CDR3 is CATSRVAGSNQPQHF. In DNA form, the CDR3 reads TGTGCCACCAGCAGAGTGGCAGGGAGCAATCAGCCCCAGCATTTT.

The chain couples TRBV20-1 to TRBJ2-6, with D perhaps matching TRBD2 (6 bases). Germline V CDR1 and CDR2: DFQATT, SNEGSKA (reference sequence). This CDR3 has 20 amino acids. V gave up 5 bases and J gave up 0 bases, with 26 bases separating them. CDR3: CSARYPPARRGGSGANVLTF. CDR3 bases: TGCAGTGCTCGCTACCCCCCAGCACGACGGGGAGGCTCTGGGGCCAACGTCCTGACTTTC.